This passage covers 20 T cell receptor beta chains from one sample sequenced in a study of cytomegalovirus exposure and HLA in healthy donors. 60 Vbeta and 13 Jbeta primers were used in PCR. Profiled with immunoSEQ multiplex PCR; TCRdb holds only in-frame clones, not every one. The table lists roughly 34,000 clones, about 67% of them singletons. Sequenced input: PBMCs. These receptors were collected from a middle-aged man in good health and CMV-seropositive.

The chain uses TRBV11-2 and TRBJ2-1, with D tentatively TRBD2 (5 bases). The CDR3 runs 14 residues. Germline V gene lookup returns CDR1 SGHAT and CDR2 FQNNGV. V shed 3 bases and J shed 0 bases, with 6 bases lying between them. Here the CDR3 reads CASSFGSSYNEQFF. CDR3 nucleotide sequence: TGTGCCAGCAGCTTTGGGAGCTCCTACAATGAGCAGTTCTTC.

The chain links TRBV2 to TRBJ2-5, with 10 bases fitting TRBD2. From germline, CDR1 is SNHLY and CDR2 FYNNEI. V trimming: 8 bases; J trimming: 4 bases; junction bases outside the gene matches: 10. The CDR3 totals 15 residues. CDR3 amino acids: CASGGGSGGVETQYF. The CDR3 region has the DNA TGTGCCAGCGGTGGCGGAAGCGGGGGGGTAGAGACCCAGTACTTC.

For the CDR3, the DNA is TGTGCCAGCAGCTTCCTGACAGGGCCCTTTTCGGATTCACCCCTCCACTTT. Its protein product is CASSFLTGPFSDSPLHF. The chain is built from TRBV27 and TRBJ1-6, with TRBD1 identical over 7 bases. Germline V lookup: CDR1 MNHEY, CDR2 SMNVEV (reference sequence). V shed 6 bases and J 8 bases; nucleotides not matched to a gene: 16. The CDR3 consists of 17 residues.

The CDR3 bases are TGTGCCATAGCCCCGGACAGGGTGCTTTTCAACGAGCAGTACTTC. Amino acid sequence: CAIAPDRVLFNEQYF. J is TRBJ2-7 and V is TRBV10-3; 8 nucleotides agree with TRBD1. Trimming at V came to 9 bases and at J to 5 bases, leaving 15 bases not matched to a gene. The CDR3 contains 15 residues. The germline V gene encodes CDR1 ENHRY and CDR2 SYGVKD.

V is TRBV7-6 and J is TRBJ1-1, with a tentative D call TRBD1 (6 bases). The CDR3 runs 15 residues. Germline loops: CDR1 SGHVS, CDR2 FNYEAQ. Trimming took off 5 bases at V and 2 bases at J, with 15 bases between the two ends. The CDR3 DNA sequence: TGTGCCAGCAGCACCCGTACAGGGCCAAACACTGAAGCTTTCTTT. The encoded protein is CASSTRTGPNTEAFF.

About this clone itself: One junction end disagrees with the germline gene, perhaps due to a read error. The genes are TRBV27 and TRBJ2-5, with D possibly being TRBD2 (7 bases). The CDR3 spans 14 residues. Germline CDR1 and CDR2: MNHEY and SMNVEV (reference sequence). This chain's CDR3 is CATSGGAFQETQYF. In DNA, the CDR3 is TGTGCCACCAGTGGGGGGGCCTTCCAAGAGACCCAGTACTTC.

This clone was seen a single time. J is TRBJ1-2 and V is TRBV29-1, with 8 bases matching TRBD1. CDR1 is SQVTM, CDR2 ANQGSEA, per germline. The CDR3 sequence is 15 residues long. V lost 8 bases, J lost 1 base, and 12 bases stayed unmatched. The DNA for the CDR3 is TGCAGCTCTCTCGGGGGGACAGGAGTTAACTATGGCTACACCTTC. Amino acid sequence: CSSLGGTGVNYGYTF. The entire variable domain, with the rest obtained from reference TRBV29-1 and TRBJ1-2, is as follows: SAVISQKPSRDICQRGTSLTIQCQVDSQVTMMFWYRQQPGQSLTLIATANQGSEATYESGFVIDKFPISRPNLTFSTLTVSNMSPEDSSIYLCSSLGGTGVNYGYTFGSGTRLTVV.

A word on this clone: This sample also contains other DNA sequences that code for the same CDR3. The chain has TRBV27 and TRBJ2-3; the match to TRBD2 covers 10 bases. The V gene's germline CDR1 is MNHEY and CDR2 SMNVEV (reference sequence). The junction had 12 bases not matched to a gene; V was cut back by 4 bases and J by 5 bases. The CDR3 has 17 residues. CDR3 region: CASSSLTSGGAKDTQYF. The CDR3 nucleotides are TGTGCCAGCAGTTCCCTGACGAGCGGGGGGGCAAAAGATACGCAGTATTTT.

V is TRBV6-1 and J is TRBJ2-1; 14 bases agree with TRBD2. The junction had 12 bases not matched to a gene; V was cut back by 4 bases and J by 7 bases. Germline assignment: CDR1 MNHNS and CDR2 SASEGT. CDR3 length equals 18 residues. The chain's CDR3 is CASSVRLAGGQWENEQFF. In DNA, the CDR3 is TGTGCCAGCAGTGTTAGACTAGCGGGGGGGCAATGGGAGAATGAGCAGTTCTTC.

The V call is TRBV7-9, the J call TRBJ2-7; TRBD1 matches 12 bases. Germline V gene sequence: CDR1 SEHNR, CDR2 FQNEAQ (reference sequence). The CDR3 is 16 residues long. J gave up 5 bases and V 5 bases, and 10 bases lay outside the gene matches. CDR3 DNA: TGTGCCAGCAGCCCATTTTCCGGGACAGGGGGCAACGAGCAGTACTTC. Amino acids: CASSPFSGTGGNEQYF.

V usage is TRBV6-5 and J usage is TRBJ1-1; 8 bases line up with TRBD1. Germline CDR1 and CDR2: MNHEY and SVGAGI. The CDR3 length is 16 residues. J gave up 4 bases and V 2 bases, and 9 bases lay outside the gene matches. CDR3 amino acids: CASSYNQGASATEAFF. CDR3 DNA sequence: TGTGCCAGCAGTTACAACCAGGGGGCGAGCGCCACTGAAGCTTTCTTT.

This clone was observed a handful of times. The rearrangement joins TRBV29-1 to TRBJ1-3; D is unclear. This CDR3 comprises 14 residues. Germline CDR1 is SQVTM and CDR2 is ANQGSEA. V lost 7 bases, J lost 4 bases, and 17 bases lay in between. The CDR3 is CSATHGNSGNTIYF. The CDR3 nucleotides read TGCAGCGCCACCCACGGGAATTCAGGAAACACCATATATTTT.

This clone was counted between two and nine times. The chain uses TRBV5-1 and TRBJ1-2; 7 nucleotides match TRBD1. The CDR3 extends over 13 amino acids. Unmatched junction bases numbered 2, after V lost 2 bases and J lost 4 bases. Germline V gene data show CDR1 as SGHRS and CDR2 as YFSETQ. The CDR3, as DNA: TGCGCCAGCAGCTTAAGGGACAGCTATGGCTACACCTTC. Its protein product is CASSLRDSYGYTF. Combining the CDR3 with reference TRBV5-1 and TRBJ1-2 gives the whole variable domain KAGVTQTPRYLIKTRGQQVTLSCSPISGHRSVSWYQQTPGQGLQFLFEYFSETQRNKGNFPGRFSGRQFSNSRSEMNVSTLELGDSALYLCASSLRDSYGYTFGSGTRLTVV.

The V and J genes are TRBV5-1 and TRBJ2-7; TRBD1 matches at 7 bases. J lost 1 base, V lost 8 bases, and 6 bases had no gene match. The CDR3 totals 13 residues. CDR1 and CDR2 from the germline V gene are SGHRS and YFSETQ. The CDR3 spells CASKTQGSYEQYF. The CDR3 nucleotides read TGCGCCAGTAAAACACAGGGGTCCTACGAGCAGTACTTC.

The genes are TRBV27 and TRBJ1-4, with D perhaps matching TRBD1 (5 bases). This CDR3 spans 13 amino acids. Germline V lookup: CDR1 MNHEY, CDR2 SMNVEV (reference sequence). V dropped 6 bases and J dropped 8 bases, with 13 bases sitting between them. The CDR3 spells CASRQGATEKLFF. The CDR3 bases are TGTGCCAGCAGGCAGGGCGCAACAGAAAAACTGTTTTTT.

The rearrangement links TRBV7-3 to TRBJ2-3, with 8 bases that match TRBD1. V lost 5 bases and J lost 6; bases outside the gene matches: 4. The CDR3 has 13 residues. The germline gives CDR1 SGHTA, CDR2 FQGTGA. The CDR3 bases are TGTGCCAGCAGCCCCCAGGGGGCGGATACGCAGTATTTT. This sequence encodes CASSPQGADTQYF.

In this sample, this clone turned up a few times. The chain is built from TRBV5-1 and TRBJ1-1; D unclear. Looked up from germline, CDR1 is SGHRS and CDR2 is YFSETQ. This CDR3 spans 15 amino acids. Trimming shortened V by 0 bases and J by 3 bases, and 12 bases separated the two germline ends. CDR3 region: CASSLGRGLYTEAFF. As DNA, the CDR3 is TGCGCCAGCAGCTTGGGACGGGGTTTATACACTGAAGCTTTCTTT.

The rearrangement uses TRBV11-3 and TRBJ1-5; D is perhaps TRBD1 (5 bases). CDR3 length: 17 amino acids. CDR1 and CDR2 (germline): SGHNT, YENEEA. V shed 0 bases and J shed 5 bases, with 17 bases lying between them. This chain's CDR3 is CASSLEGRQVIYQPQHF. The CDR3 nucleotides are TGTGCCAGCAGCTTAGAGGGGCGGCAGGTCATTTATCAGCCCCAGCATTTT.

The chain recombines TRBV7-9 with TRBJ1-5, with D perhaps TRBD1 (5 bases). The length of the CDR3 is 14 residues. Germline lookup yields CDR1 SEHNR and CDR2 FQNEAQ (reference sequence). Trimming pared 5 bases from V and 5 bases from J, leaving 13 bases between. The CDR3 DNA reads as TGTGCCAGCAGCCAACTCCGGGGGGATCAGCCCCAGCATTTT. Translation gives CASSQLRGDQPQHF.

CDR3 sequence reads: CASRSGGYTDTQYF. CDR3 bases: TGTGCCAGCAGGTCGGGGGGGTACACAGATACGCAGTATTTT. The chain employs TRBV7-9 and TRBJ2-3; 8 bases align to TRBD2. Germline V CDR1 and CDR2: SEHNR, FQNEAQ (reference sequence). The CDR3 sequence is 14 residues long. The ends lost 6 bases at V and 2 bases at J; junction bases unmatched: 4.